This T cell receptor beta chain was profiled in a study of OX40 agonist ivuxolimab in advanced cancers. The CDR3 runs to 15 residues. Losses at the gene ends were 4 bases for V and 6 bases for J; bases not matched to a gene: 8. The germline V gene has CDR1 LGHNA and CDR2 YNFKEQ. Data came from immunoSEQ multiplex PCR; TCRdb stores just in-frame clones and leaves some out. The sample shows roughly 100,000 clones, around 90% of them seen only once. V is TRBV4-2 and J is TRBJ2-3, with TRBD2 identical over 9 bases. The input for sequencing was CD4+ or CD8+ T cells sorted from blood, taken in a trial of the OX40 agonist ivuxolimab. The sequence came from an adult with an advanced solid tumor such as melanoma, head and neck, liver or kidney cancer. DNA of the CDR3: TGTGCCAGCAGCCGAGCGGGGGGAACTGAGGATACGCAGTATTTT. Amino acids: CASSRAGGTEDTQYF.